One T cell receptor beta chain is described in this entry. Authors' methods: Researchers report that nucleated cell counts were estimated from reference gene primer amplification. Using immunoSEQ multiplex PCR, the repertoire was profiled, and TCRdb retains in-frame clones only, with some absent. V, J and clone size are taken as reported in that table, and D and trimming were inferred from the DNA itself. This table has 210,000 or so clones, around four fifths appearing once. The sample belongs to a study of blood T cell repertoires in COVID-19. Study background: Whether acute or convalescent, the COVID-19 samples came from the United States, Italy and Spain.

The CDR3 consists of 14 residues. The ends lost 6 bases at V and 5 bases at J; junction bases unmatched: 9. CDR1 and CDR2 from the germline V gene are MNHEY and SMNVEV (reference sequence). The rearrangement joins TRBV27 to TRBJ2-7, with 8 bases identical to TRBD1. The specimen sequenced was peripheral blood. This receptor was taken from a human donor in a cohort sampled during active COVID-19. The DNA for the CDR3 is TGTGCCAGCAGACTACAGGGGGTCAGCGACGAGCAGTACTTC. Translated: CASRLQGVSDEQYF.